Given below is one TCR beta chain in context. Those enrolled, adults aged roughly 18 to 90 years, came from about 24 US areas. Membership in each cohort depended on participant-reported clinical history. The sample comes from a study of blood T cell repertoires in COVID-19. Study as a whole: T cells, B-cell-depleted T cells, or PBMCs provided the cDNA or gDNA that served as material.

Here immunoSEQ multiplex PCR was the method, and the copy in TCRdb shows in-frame clones only, minus some. The sample lists approximately 150,000 clones; 80% to 85% were seen once. Trimming took off 2 bases at V and 2 bases at J, with 10 bases between the two ends. The CDR3 is 15 residues long. The germline V gene has CDR1 KGHSH and CDR2 LQKENI. Sequencing used PBMCs or T cells enriched from blood (not recorded which). V usage is TRBV18 and J usage is TRBJ1-3, with TRBD1 as a possible D gene (6 bases). This sequence was found in a man between 65 and 79 years old who had been exposed to COVID-19. CDR3 residues: CASSPTGQAGNTIYF. The CDR3 nucleotides are TGTGCCAGCTCACCAACAGGGCAGGCTGGAAACACCATATATTTT.